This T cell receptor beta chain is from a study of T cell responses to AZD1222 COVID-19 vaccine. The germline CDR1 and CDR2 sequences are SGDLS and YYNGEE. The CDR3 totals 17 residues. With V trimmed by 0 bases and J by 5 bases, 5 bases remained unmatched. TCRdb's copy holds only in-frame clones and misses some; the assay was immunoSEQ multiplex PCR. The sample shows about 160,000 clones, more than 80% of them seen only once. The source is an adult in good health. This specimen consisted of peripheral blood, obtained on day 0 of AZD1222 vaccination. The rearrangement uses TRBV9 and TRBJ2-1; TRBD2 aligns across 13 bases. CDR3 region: CASSVARTSGGNNEQFF. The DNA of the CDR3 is TGTGCCAGCAGCGTAGCTCGGACTAGCGGGGGAAACAATGAGCAGTTCTTC.